The 30 T cell receptor beta chains below all came from one sample that was sequenced in a study of shared clonotypes between healthy human individuals. Sequenced by immunoSEQ multiplex PCR; TCRdb stores in-frame clones only, minus some. The table lists some 2,000,000 clones, under 97% of them singletons. The source material was naive CD4+ T cells sorted from blood. Described subset: CD45RA+ positively selected. Every receptor here comes from a man aged 18 to 30 in good health.

The genes are TRBV30 and TRBJ1-2; D is unclear. V gave up 2 bases and J gave up 4 bases, with 8 bases separating them. CDR3 length: 12 residues. From germline, CDR1 is GTSNPN and CDR2 SVGIG (reference sequence). The CDR3 sequence is CAWSNSIYGYTF. CDR3 DNA sequence: TGTGCCTGGAGTAATAGCATCTATGGCTACACCTTC.

The chain links TRBV19 to TRBJ2-7; no reliable D call. Germline CDR1 LNHDA, CDR2 SQIVND (reference sequence). The CDR3 runs 14 residues. Trimming stripped 1 base from V and 4 bases from J, with 11 bases between. The CDR3 DNA is TGTGCCAGTAGTATAGGGCTAACCTCATACGAGCAGTACTTC. Translated, it gives CASSIGLTSYEQYF.

V is TRBV7-2 and J is TRBJ2-1; the D is unclear. The germline gives CDR1 SGHTA, CDR2 FQGNSA. Deletions cut 4 bases from V and 6 bases from J, with 10 bases between. The CDR3 totals 13 residues. Here the CDR3 DNA reads TGTGCCAGCAGCTGGGGAACGGGCAATGAGCAGTTCTTC. Protein: CASSWGTGNEQFF.

The chain joins TRBV5-4 to TRBJ1-1; possible D gene TRBD1, 5 bases. CDR3 length: 14 amino acids. The germline CDR1 and CDR2 sequences are SGHNT and YYREEE (reference sequence). V gave up 0 bases and J gave up 7 bases, with 13 bases separating them. CDR3 sequence: CASSLAGTPGEAFF. DNA for the CDR3: TGTGCCAGCAGCTTGGCAGGGACCCCCGGTGAAGCTTTCTTT. The full variable domain, its missing parts supplied by reference TRBV5-4 and TRBJ1-1, is ETGVTQSPTHLIKTRGQQVTLRCSSQSGHNTVSWYQQALGQGPQFIFQYYREEENGRGNFPPRFSGLQFPNYSSELNVNALELDDSALYLCASSLAGTPGEAFFGQGTRLTVV.

The rearrangement links TRBV30 to TRBJ2-3; 8 bases match TRBD1. CDR3 size: 15 residues. V shed 2 bases and J 2 bases; nucleotides not matched to a gene: 6. The germline CDR1 and CDR2 sequences are GTSNPN and SVGIG (reference sequence). For the CDR3, the DNA is TGTGCCTGGAGTTCTTGGGGACAGGACACAGATACGCAGTATTTT. It is translated as CAWSSWGQDTDTQYF.

The chain uses TRBV2 and TRBJ2-5, with 8 bases identical to TRBD2. V dropped 3 bases and J dropped 5; count of bases not matched to a gene: 8. The CDR3 has 15 residues. Germline V CDR1 and CDR2: SNHLY, FYNNEI. The CDR3: CASSDRGGPIETQYF. The CDR3 DNA reads as TGTGCCAGCAGTGATCGGGGGGGGCCGATCGAGACCCAGTACTTC.

This clone has a handful of counts. The CDR3 nucleotides are TGTGCCAGCAGTTCCGGGGGCAATCAGCCCCAGCATTTT. Translation gives CASSSGGNQPQHF. The V call is TRBV6-6, the J call TRBJ1-5; no clear D gene. The length of the CDR3 is 13 residues. V dropped 4 bases and J dropped 2 bases, with 6 bases sitting between them. Per the germline V gene, CDR1 is MNHNY and CDR2 is SVGAGI (reference sequence).

This clone has a handful of counts. The genes are TRBV28 and TRBJ1-1; D unresolved. Germline loops: CDR1 MDHEN, CDR2 SYDVKM. The CDR3 contains 16 residues. V lost 6 bases and J lost 0, with 17 bases in between. The CDR3 spells CASSPSFPAMNTEAFF. The DNA for the CDR3 is TGTGCCAGCAGCCCAAGTTTCCCGGCCATGAACACTGAAGCTTTCTTT.

J is TRBJ1-5 and V is TRBV6-1; possibly TRBD1 for D (6 bases). V lost 4 bases and J lost 7, with 11 bases in between. Germline lookup yields CDR1 MNHNS and CDR2 SASEGT. This CDR3 comprises 13 residues. The CDR3 here is CASSASDRQPQHF. CDR3 coding DNA: TGTGCCAGCAGTGCCTCCGACAGGCAGCCCCAGCATTTT.

J is TRBJ1-6 and V is TRBV9; D possibly corresponds to TRBD1 (5 bases). Germline V gene sequence: CDR1 SGDLS, CDR2 YYNGEE. The ends were cut back, 4 bases at V and 12 bases at J, with 26 bases in the middle. The CDR3 has 17 residues. In DNA, the CDR3 is TGTGCCAGCAGCCCCGATTTTGGGGACCCCGTTAGGGGACCCCTCCACTTT. It specifies CASSPDFGDPVRGPLHF.

J is TRBJ1-1 and V is TRBV30; D may be TRBD1 (6 bases). Germline CDR1 reads GTSNPN; CDR2 reads SVGIG (reference sequence). This CDR3 comprises 14 residues. The ends were cut back, 4 bases at V and 11 bases at J, with 23 bases in the middle. The CDR3 loop is CAWTPDRSGPVAFF. CDR3 bases: TGTGCCTGGACTCCCGACAGGTCTGGCCCCGTGGCTTTCTTT.

This chain uses TRBV5-1 with TRBJ2-3; a possible D gene is TRBD2 (6 bases). This CDR3 spans 15 amino acids. V was shortened by 2 bases and J by 5 bases, with 15 bases between the two germline ends. Germline CDR1 and CDR2: SGHRS and YFSETQ. CDR3: CASSFGGGNVDTQYF. The CDR3 nucleotides are TGCGCCAGCAGCTTTGGGGGAGGCAATGTAGATACGCAGTATTTT. The full variable domain, in which reference TRBV5-1 and TRBJ2-3 provide the parts outside the CDR3, is KAGVTQTPRYLIKTRGQQVTLSCSPISGHRSVSWYQQTPGQGLQFLFEYFSETQRNKGNFPGRFSGRQFSNSRSEMNVSTLELGDSALYLCASSFGGGNVDTQYFGPGTRLTVL.

The chain uses TRBV28 and TRBJ1-5, with 11 bases lining up with TRBD1. CDR3 length: 19 amino acids. From germline, CDR1 is MDHEN and CDR2 SYDVKM. With V trimmed by 5 bases and J by 1 base, 13 bases remained unmatched. CDR3 region: CASSPHPGQGAGSNQPQHF. The DNA for the CDR3 is TGTGCCAGCAGTCCCCACCCAGGACAGGGGGCAGGAAGCAATCAGCCCCAGCATTTT.

This chain connects TRBV29-1 to TRBJ2-3; no clear D gene. CDR1 SQVTM and CDR2 ANQGSEA come from the germline V gene. The CDR3 spans 12 residues. V was trimmed by 4 bases and J by 3 bases, leaving 8 bases between them. The CDR3 DNA is TGCAGCGTTGCGACAACTACAGATACGCAGTATTTT. Its translation: CSVATTTDTQYF.

The chain joins TRBV5-1 to TRBJ2-1; D is possibly TRBD1 (5 bases). Germline V gives CDR1 SGHRS, CDR2 YFSETQ. The CDR3 has 14 residues. The ends were cut back, 4 bases at V and 2 bases at J, with 10 bases in the middle. The CDR3 spells CASSPRGTYNEQFF. DNA for the CDR3: TGCGCCAGCAGCCCTAGGGGAACCTACAATGAGCAGTTCTTC.

The chain employs TRBV5-1 and TRBJ1-2; D is ambiguous. Germline V gene lookup returns CDR1 SGHRS and CDR2 YFSETQ. The CDR3 runs to 14 residues. Trimming removed 0 bases from V and 0 bases from J, with 6 bases in between. The CDR3 DNA is TGCGCCAGCAGCTTGGGTATCACTAACTATGGCTACACCTTC. Encoded protein: CASSLGITNYGYTF.

The chain recombines TRBV10-3 with TRBJ1-2; the D is unclear. The CDR3 is 14 amino acids. The germline V gene encodes CDR1 ENHRY and CDR2 SYGVKD. V gave up 6 bases and J gave up 8 bases, with 19 bases separating them. CDR3 protein: CAISDTPSMDGYTF. In DNA, the CDR3 is TGTGCCATCAGCGATACTCCCTCCATGGACGGCTACACCTTC.

The V call is TRBV29-1, the J call TRBJ2-2, with D possibly matching TRBD1 (5 bases). Trimming removed 6 bases from V and 5 bases from J, with 13 bases in between. This CDR3 comprises 13 residues. Germline V gene data show CDR1 as SQVTM and CDR2 as ANQGSEA. The CDR3 DNA reads as TGCAGCGTCGACAGCCTCGGGACCGGGGAGCTGTTTTTT. This translates into CSVDSLGTGELFF.

The chain joins TRBV29-1 to TRBJ2-4; D possibly uses TRBD1 or TRBD2 (5 bases each). CDR3 length: 15 residues. The ends were cut back, 2 bases at V and 1 base at J, with 12 bases in the middle. Germline values: CDR1 SQVTM, CDR2 ANQGSEA. CDR3 region: CSVESMRGAKNIQYF. In DNA form, the CDR3 reads TGCAGCGTTGAATCGATGAGGGGTGCCAAAAACATTCAGTACTTC.

This chain links TRBV6-5 with TRBJ2-1; 14 nucleotides line up with TRBD2. CDR3 length: 15 residues. CDR1 MNHEY and CDR2 SVGAGI come from the germline V gene. After removal of 5 bases from V and 8 bases from J, the junction contained 5 bases not matched to a gene. Here the CDR3 reads CASSRTSGRSDEQFF. The CDR3, as DNA: TGTGCCAGCAGTAGGACTAGCGGGAGGTCTGATGAGCAGTTCTTC.

V and J are TRBV19 and TRBJ2-5; the match to TRBD2 covers 13 bases. Per the germline V gene, CDR1 is LNHDA and CDR2 is SQIVND (reference sequence). Germline trimming cut 4 bases from V and 2 bases from J; bases unmatched to any gene: 7. The CDR3 covers 17 residues. The CDR3 protein is CASSRLAGGPSQETQYF. Here the CDR3 DNA reads TGTGCCAGTAGTAGACTAGCGGGAGGACCGAGTCAAGAGACCCAGTACTTC.

V gene TRBV18 combines with J gene TRBJ2-7; D is possibly TRBD2 (6 bases). V lost 3 bases and J lost 3, with 15 bases in between. Per the germline V gene, CDR1 is KGHSH and CDR2 is LQKENI. The CDR3 covers 15 residues. The CDR3 coding sequence is TGTGCCAGCTCACCTCCTCCGGGACTGATCTACGAGCAGTACTTC. Translated, it gives CASSPPPGLIYEQYF.

This rearrangement joins TRBV2 to TRBJ2-1; 9 nucleotides agree with TRBD2. Germline CDR1 and CDR2: SNHLY and FYNNEI. This CDR3 is 14 amino acids long. Trimming at V came to 6 bases and at J to 8 bases, leaving 8 bases not matched to a gene. The CDR3 protein is CASRSGTSFDEQFF. Written as DNA, the CDR3 is TGTGCCAGCAGGTCCGGGACTAGCTTCGATGAGCAGTTCTTC. Looking up the rest from reference TRBV2 and TRBJ2-1 gives the full variable domain: EPEVTQTPSHQVTQMGQEVILRCVPISNHLYFYWYRQILGQKVEFLVSFYNNEISEKSEIFDDQFSVERPDGSNFTLKIRSTKLEDSAMYFCASRSGTSFDEQFFGPGTRLTVL.

The rearrangement links TRBV10-3 to TRBJ2-7, with D possibly matching TRBD1 (6 bases). The CDR3 is 15 residues long. Per the germline V gene, CDR1 is ENHRY and CDR2 is SYGVKD. The germline V and J ends were trimmed by 3 bases and 4 bases, with 16 bases remaining between them. CDR3 in DNA: TGTGCCATCAGTGACCCCGTCAGGGGCGGATACGAGCAGTACTTC. It specifies CAISDPVRGGYEQYF.

This chain connects TRBV5-1 to TRBJ1-6; D might be TRBD1 (6 bases). The V and J ends lost 2 bases and 10 bases respectively, with 13 bases between them. The CDR3 totals 14 residues. Germline CDR1 is SGHRS and CDR2 is YFSETQ. DNA of the CDR3: TGCGCCAGCAGCTTTACAGGGCTAAGGTCACCCCTCCACTTT. Protein product: CASSFTGLRSPLHF.

This clone was picked up one time. The V and J genes are TRBV28 and TRBJ2-7, with 7 bases identical to TRBD1. The CDR3 contains 14 residues. V lost 7 bases, J lost 2 bases, and 8 bases stayed unmatched. Germline loops: CDR1 MDHEN, CDR2 SYDVKM. In DNA form, the CDR3 reads TGTGCCAGCATCCTACAGGGGCACACCTACGAGCAGTACTTC. As protein: CASILQGHTYEQYF.

V and J are TRBV9 and TRBJ2-1; D is uncertain. The germline V gene has CDR1 SGDLS and CDR2 YYNGEE. Trimming stripped 3 bases from V and 5 bases from J, with 12 bases between. There are 14 residues in the CDR3. The CDR3 loop reads CASSAAPTDNEQFF. CDR3 sequence (DNA): TGTGCCAGCAGCGCGGCCCCCACAGACAATGAGCAGTTCTTC.

V gene TRBV5-1 combines with J gene TRBJ2-4; 7 bases map to TRBD1. The germline V gene encodes CDR1 SGHRS and CDR2 YFSETQ. The V and J ends lost 0 bases and 3 bases, in that order; junction bases with no gene match: 0. The CDR3 totals 14 residues. The CDR3 loop reads CASSLDRGKNIQYF. The CDR3, as DNA: TGCGCCAGCAGCTTGGACAGGGGCAAAAACATTCAGTACTTC.

The gene calls are TRBV28 and TRBJ1-2, with D tentatively TRBD1 (5 bases). Trimming pared 8 bases from V and 7 bases from J, leaving 20 bases between. CDR3 length: 14 residues. Germline CDR1 reads MDHEN; CDR2 reads SYDVKM. CDR3 sequence reads: CASYEAGNLGGYTF. CDR3 nucleotides: TGTGCCAGCTATGAGGCAGGGAACTTAGGTGGCTACACCTTC.

The chain carries TRBV9 and TRBJ2-1; possibly TRBD2 for D (6 bases). The germline V gene has CDR1 SGDLS and CDR2 YYNGEE. This CDR3 is 15 amino acids long. V dropped 4 bases and J dropped 5 bases, with 16 bases sitting between them. The DNA for the CDR3 is TGTGCCAGCAGCCAATCCGGGGGAGATCACAATGAGCAGTTCTTC. Its protein is CASSQSGGDHNEQFF.